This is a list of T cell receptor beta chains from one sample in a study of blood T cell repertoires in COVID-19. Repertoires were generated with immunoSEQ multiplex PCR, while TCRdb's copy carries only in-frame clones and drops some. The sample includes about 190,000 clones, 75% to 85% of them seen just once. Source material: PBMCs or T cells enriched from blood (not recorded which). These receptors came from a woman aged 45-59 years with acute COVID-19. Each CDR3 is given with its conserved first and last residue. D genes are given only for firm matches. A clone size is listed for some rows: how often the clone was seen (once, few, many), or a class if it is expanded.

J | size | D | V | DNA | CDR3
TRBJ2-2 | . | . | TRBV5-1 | TGCGCCAGCAGCTTGGGAGCTGCGAACACCGGGGAGCTGTTTTTT | CASSLGAANTGELFF
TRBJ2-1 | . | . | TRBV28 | TGTGCCAGCAGTCAAGGTGGGCGGGCGAACAATGAGCAGTTCTTC | CASSQGGRANNEQFF
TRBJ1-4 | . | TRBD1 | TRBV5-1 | TGCGCCAGCAGCGTCACCGGGACAGGGGACGAAAAACTGTTTTTT | CASSVTGTGDEKLFF
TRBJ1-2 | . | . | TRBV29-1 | TGCAGCGTTCCCGGGGGAGGCAACTATGGCTACACCTTC | CSVPGGGNYGYTF
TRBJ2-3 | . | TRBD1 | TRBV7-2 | TGTGCCAGCAGTAGCAGGGGGCGCACAGATACGCAGTATTTT | CASSSRGRTDTQYF
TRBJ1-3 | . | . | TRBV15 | TGTGCCACCAGCAGAGAGGGCAGGGGATCTATCGGAAACACCATATATTTT | CATSREGRGSIGNTIYF
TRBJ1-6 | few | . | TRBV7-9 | TGTGCCAGCAGTGAATCCGGGGGACCCTATAATTCACCCCTCCACTTT | CASSESGGPYNSPLHF
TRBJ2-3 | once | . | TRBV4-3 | TGCGCCAGCAGCCAAGATCGTCGGGGGGCCGGCACAGATACGCAGTATTTT | CASSQDRRGAGTDTQYF
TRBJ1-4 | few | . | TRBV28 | TGTGCCAGCAGTTTGGGGGGGAATGAAAAACTGTTTTTT | CASSLGGNEKLFF
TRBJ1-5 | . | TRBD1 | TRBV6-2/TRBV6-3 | TGTGCCAGCAGCCCTAGCGCTACCAACAGGGGGCATCGCAATCAGCCCCAGCATTTT | CASSPSATNRGHRNQPQHF
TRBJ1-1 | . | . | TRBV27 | TGTGCCAGCAGTTCCGCGGCGGGGGGCGAGACTGAAGCTTTCTTT | CASSSAAGGETEAFF
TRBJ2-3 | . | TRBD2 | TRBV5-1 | TGCGCCAGCAGCTTGCGGGGAGCGGGGGTTAGCACAGATACGCAGTATTTT | CASSLRGAGVSTDTQYF
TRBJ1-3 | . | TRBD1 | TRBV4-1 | TGCGCCAGCAGCCAAACGACAGGGGCTGGAAACACCATATATTTT | CASSQTTGAGNTIYF
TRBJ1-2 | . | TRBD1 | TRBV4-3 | TGCGCCAGCAGCCAAGACGAGGGACAGATTTATGGCTACACCTTC | CASSQDEGQIYGYTF
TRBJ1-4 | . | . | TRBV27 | TGTGCCAGCAGTCCATCAAATAGGGGGGGTGAAAAACTGTTTTTT | CASSPSNRGGEKLFF
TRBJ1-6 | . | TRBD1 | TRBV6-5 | TGTGCCAGCTTGCGGACAGGGAATTCACCCCTCCACTTT | CASLRTGNSPLHF
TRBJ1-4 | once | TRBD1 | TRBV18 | TGTGCCAGCTCACCAGTTGGGACAGGGAACGAAAAACTGTTTTTT | CASSPVGTGNEKLFF
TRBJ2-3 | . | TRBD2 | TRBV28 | TGTGCCAGCAGTTCCTCTAGCGGTGTCACAGATACGCAGTATTTT | CASSSSSGVTDTQYF
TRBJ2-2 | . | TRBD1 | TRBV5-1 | TGCGCCAGCAGCACAACAGGGGGCAACACCGGGGAGCTGTTTTTT | CASSTTGGNTGELFF
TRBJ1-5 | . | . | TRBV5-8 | TGTGCCAGCAGCTTGGTAGGACTGATGGGTGGAAGCAATCAGCCCCAGCATTTT | CASSLVGLMGGSNQPQHF
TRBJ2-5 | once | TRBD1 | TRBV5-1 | TGCGCCAGCAGCGCGTCAGGGGGCAACAAGAAGACCCAGTACTTC | CASSASGGNKKTQYF
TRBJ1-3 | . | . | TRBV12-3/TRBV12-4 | TGTGCCAGCAGGAGGGTAGGGGGAAACACCATATATTTT | CASRRVGGNTIYF
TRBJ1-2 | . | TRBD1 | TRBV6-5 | TGTGCCAGCAGTTACTCGGGGGACAGGGGACTTCCGCGAACCTTC | CASSYSGDRGLPRTF
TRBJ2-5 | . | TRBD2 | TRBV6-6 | TGTGCCAGCAGTTTCTCTCAGGCGGGGGGGGTAGAGACCCAGTACTTC | CASSFSQAGGVETQYF
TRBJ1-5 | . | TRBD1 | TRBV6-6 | TGTGCCAGCAGCCCCACAGGGGGCAATCAGCCCCAGCATTTT | CASSPTGGNQPQHF
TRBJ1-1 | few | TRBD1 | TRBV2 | TGTGCCAGCAATCCACAGGGGATGAACACTGAAGCTTTCTTT | CASNPQGMNTEAFF
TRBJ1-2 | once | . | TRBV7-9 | TGTGCCAGCAGCTTAGTTGGTAGGGAGCATGGCTACACCTTC | CASSLVGREHGYTF